This T cell receptor beta chain was captured by sequencing in a study of T cells after yellow fever vaccination. Findings and caveats of the study: Reappearance after the booster was observed for most primary-vaccination clones (around 95% CD4, roughly 90% CD8). Contaminants from the bulk population, in the form of abundant clonotypes, could be found in FACS-sorted repertoires.

TCRdb ran MiXCR on the 5' RACE reads and lists one entry per CDR3 protein. The profile shows about 320,000 distinct CDR3 sequences, roughly 7% of them singletons. About this clonotype: The antigen is not known.

V shed 0 bases and J shed 8 bases, with 13 bases lying between them. The CDR3 totals 14 residues. The germline V gene encodes CDR1 MGHRA and CDR2 YSYEKL. The receptor was derived from a young man who received the YFV17D yellow fever vaccine. The chain uses TRBV4-1 and TRBJ1-1; D unclear. Sample: PBMCs, taken 35 to 50 days after the first yellow fever vaccination. The DNA for the CDR3 is TGCGCCAGCAGCCAAGACGTGGGCAGCCCGGAAGCTTTCTTT. This gives the protein CASSQDVGSPEAFF.